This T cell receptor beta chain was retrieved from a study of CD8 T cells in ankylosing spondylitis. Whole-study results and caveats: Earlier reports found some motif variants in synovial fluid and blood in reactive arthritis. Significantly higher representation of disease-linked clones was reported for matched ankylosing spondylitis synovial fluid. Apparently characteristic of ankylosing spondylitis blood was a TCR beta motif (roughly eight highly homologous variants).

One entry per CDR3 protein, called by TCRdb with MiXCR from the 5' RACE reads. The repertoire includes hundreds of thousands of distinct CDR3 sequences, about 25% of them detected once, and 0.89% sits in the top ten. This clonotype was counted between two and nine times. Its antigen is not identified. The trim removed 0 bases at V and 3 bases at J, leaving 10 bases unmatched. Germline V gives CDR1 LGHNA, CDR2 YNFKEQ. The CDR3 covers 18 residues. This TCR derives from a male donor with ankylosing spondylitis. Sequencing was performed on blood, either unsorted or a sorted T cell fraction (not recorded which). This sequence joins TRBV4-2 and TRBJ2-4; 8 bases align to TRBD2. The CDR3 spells CASSQDSTAGGYKNIQYF. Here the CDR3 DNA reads TGTGCCAGCAGCCAAGACTCGACGGCGGGAGGATACAAAAACATTCAGTACTTC.